This T cell receptor beta chain was retrieved from a study of T cell repertoires in MIS-A myocarditis. V gave up 4 bases and J gave up 4 bases; unmatched junction bases: 8. The CDR3 totals 16 residues. Germline CDR1 is MNHEY and CDR2 is SVGAGI. Sequenced by immunoSEQ multiplex PCR; TCRdb stores in-frame clones only, minus some. The sample contains 10,000 to 13,000 clones, approximately 80% of which appear only once. The TCR comes from a man aged 18 to 30 with fulminant myocarditis from multisystem inflammatory syndrome in adults (MIS-A) after COVID-19. This chain links TRBV6-5 with TRBJ2-1; 9 positions match TRBD2. Material for sequencing was right ventricle heart tissue obtained at autopsy. CDR3 protein: CASSSLGGRGYNEQFF. The CDR3 nucleotides are TGTGCCAGCAGTTCTCTCGGCGGGAGGGGTTACAATGAGCAGTTCTTC.